This TCR beta chain was identified in a study of cytomegalovirus exposure and HLA in healthy donors. At the level of the study: A preliminary data release comprised about 85 million unique TCRs obtained from HLA-typed donors. Study-level findings and limits: In a later analysis, compared with equally common non-associated chains, HLA-associated beta chains were more expanded. Researchers reported that a few CMV-associated chains were confirmed in vitro as CMV antigen-specific.

Use of 60 Vbeta and 13 Jbeta primers characterized the PCR. TCRdb keeps only in-frame clones here, not all; method: immunoSEQ multiplex PCR. The repertoire includes about 67,000 clones, around 67% of them detected once, and about 2.1% sits in the top ten. Germline V lookup: CDR1 LNHDA, CDR2 SQIVND (reference sequence). V was clipped by 6 bases and J by 1 base, with 9 bases between them. The CDR3 runs 14 residues. Concerning this clone itself: Its antigen remains unidentified.

The chain links TRBV19 to TRBJ2-2; tentatively, D is TRBD1 (6 bases). The receptor was derived from a woman aged 25 to 39 in good health and CMV-seronegative. Sequencing input: PBMCs. CDR3 coding DNA: TGTGCCAGTAGCGGACAGCTGAACACCGGGGAGCTGTTTTTT. It specifies CASSGQLNTGELFF.